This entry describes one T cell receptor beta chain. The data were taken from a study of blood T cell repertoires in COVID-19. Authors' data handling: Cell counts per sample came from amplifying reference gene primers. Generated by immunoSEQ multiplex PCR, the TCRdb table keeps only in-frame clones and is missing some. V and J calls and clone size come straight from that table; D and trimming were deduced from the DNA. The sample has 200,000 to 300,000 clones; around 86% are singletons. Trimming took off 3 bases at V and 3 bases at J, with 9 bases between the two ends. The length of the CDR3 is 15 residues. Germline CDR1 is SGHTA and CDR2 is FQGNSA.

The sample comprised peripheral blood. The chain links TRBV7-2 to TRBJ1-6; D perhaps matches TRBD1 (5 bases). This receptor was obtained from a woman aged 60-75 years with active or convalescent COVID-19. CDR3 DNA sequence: TGTGCCAGCAGCTTGGCGACAGACTATAATTCACCCCTCCACTTT. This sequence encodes CASSLATDYNSPLHF. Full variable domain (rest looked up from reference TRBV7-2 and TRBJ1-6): GAGVSQSPSNKVTEKGKDVELRCDPISGHTALYWYRQSLGQGLEFLIYFQGNSAPDKSGLPSDRFSAERTGGSVSTLTIQRTQQEDSAVYLCASSLATDYNSPLHFGNGTRLTVT.